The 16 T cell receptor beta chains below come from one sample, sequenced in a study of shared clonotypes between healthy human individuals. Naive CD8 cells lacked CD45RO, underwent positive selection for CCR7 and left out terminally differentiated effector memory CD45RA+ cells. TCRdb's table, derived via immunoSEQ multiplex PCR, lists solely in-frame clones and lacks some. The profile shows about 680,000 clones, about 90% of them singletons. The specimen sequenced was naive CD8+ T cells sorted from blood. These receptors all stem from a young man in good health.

CDR3 residues: CAWSKPGRVEQYF. The CDR3 coding sequence is TGTGCCTGGAGCAAACCGGGACGTGTCGAGCAGTACTTC. The chain is built from TRBV30 and TRBJ2-7; either TRBD1 or TRBD2 may supply D (5 bases each). Germline V gene sequence: CDR1 GTSNPN, CDR2 SVGIG (reference sequence). V was pared by 3 bases and J by 6 bases, with 15 bases between. The CDR3 has 13 residues. Full variable domain (outside the CDR3, taken from reference TRBV30 and TRBJ2-7): SQTIHQWPATLVQPVGSPLSLECTVEGTSNPNLYWYRQAAGRGLQLLFYSVGIGQISSEVPQNLSASRPQDRQFILSSKKLLLSDSGFYLCAWSKPGRVEQYFGPGTRLTVT.

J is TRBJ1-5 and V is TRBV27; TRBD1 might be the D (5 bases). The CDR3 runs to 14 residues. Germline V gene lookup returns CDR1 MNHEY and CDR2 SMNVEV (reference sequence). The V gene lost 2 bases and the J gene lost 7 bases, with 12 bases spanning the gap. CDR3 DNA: TGTGCCAGCAGTTTAGGACACCTCGGGCAGCCCCAGCATTTT. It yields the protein CASSLGHLGQPQHF.

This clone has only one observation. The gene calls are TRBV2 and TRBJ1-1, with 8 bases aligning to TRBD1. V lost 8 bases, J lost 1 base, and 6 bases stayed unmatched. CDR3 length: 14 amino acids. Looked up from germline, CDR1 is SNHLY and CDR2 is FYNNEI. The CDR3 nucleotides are TGTGCCAGCGGCCCGACAGGGGAGAACACTGAAGCTTTCTTT. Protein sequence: CASGPTGENTEAFF.

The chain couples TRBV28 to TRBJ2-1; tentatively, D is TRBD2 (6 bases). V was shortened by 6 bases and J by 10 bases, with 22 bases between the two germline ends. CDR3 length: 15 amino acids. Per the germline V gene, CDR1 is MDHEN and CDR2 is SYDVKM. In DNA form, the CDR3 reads TGTGCCAGCAGCATCCGGGGGACGGGTGGTGGGGAGCAGTTCTTC. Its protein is CASSIRGTGGGEQFF.

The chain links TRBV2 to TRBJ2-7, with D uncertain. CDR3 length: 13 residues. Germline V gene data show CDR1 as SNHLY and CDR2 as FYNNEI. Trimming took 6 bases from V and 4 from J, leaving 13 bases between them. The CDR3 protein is CASSQISSYEQYF. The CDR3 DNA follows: TGTGCCAGCAGCCAGATATCGTCTTACGAGCAGTACTTC.

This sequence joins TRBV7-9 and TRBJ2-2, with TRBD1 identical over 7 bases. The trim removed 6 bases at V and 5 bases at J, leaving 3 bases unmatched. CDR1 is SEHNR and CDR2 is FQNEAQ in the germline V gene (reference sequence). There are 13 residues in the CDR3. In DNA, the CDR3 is TGTGCCAGCAGGGCAGGGGGAACCGGGGAGCTGTTTTTT. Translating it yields CASRAGGTGELFF.

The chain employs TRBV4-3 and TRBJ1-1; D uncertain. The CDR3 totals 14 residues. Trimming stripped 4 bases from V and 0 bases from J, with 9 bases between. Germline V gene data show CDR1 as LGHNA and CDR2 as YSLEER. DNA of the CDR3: TGCGCCAGCAGCCCCACCCTATTGAACACTGAAGCTTTCTTT. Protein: CASSPTLLNTEAFF.

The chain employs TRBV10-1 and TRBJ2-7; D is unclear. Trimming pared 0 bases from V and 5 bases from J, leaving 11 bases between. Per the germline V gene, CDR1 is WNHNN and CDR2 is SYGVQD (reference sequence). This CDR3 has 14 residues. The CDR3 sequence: CASSESSREDEQYF. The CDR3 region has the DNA TGCGCCAGCAGTGAGTCGTCTCGAGAGGACGAGCAGTACTTC.

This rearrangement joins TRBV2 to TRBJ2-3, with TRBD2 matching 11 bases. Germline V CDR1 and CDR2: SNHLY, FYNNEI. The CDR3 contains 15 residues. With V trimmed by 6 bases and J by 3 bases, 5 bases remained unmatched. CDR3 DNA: TGTGCCAGCAGCCAGCTAGCGGGAGGAACAGATACGCAGTATTTT. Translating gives CASSQLAGGTDTQYF.

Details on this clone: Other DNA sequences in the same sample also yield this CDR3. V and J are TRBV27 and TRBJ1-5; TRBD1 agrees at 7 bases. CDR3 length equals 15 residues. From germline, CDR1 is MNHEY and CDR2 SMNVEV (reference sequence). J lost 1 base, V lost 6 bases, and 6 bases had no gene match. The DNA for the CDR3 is TGTGCCAGCAGGCCCGCGACAGGGAGCAATCAGCCCCAGCATTTT. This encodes CASRPATGSNQPQHF.

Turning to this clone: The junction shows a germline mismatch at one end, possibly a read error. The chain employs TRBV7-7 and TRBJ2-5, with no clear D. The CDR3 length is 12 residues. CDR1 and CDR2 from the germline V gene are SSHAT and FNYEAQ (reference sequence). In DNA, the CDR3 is TGTGCTAGCAGCTCCCTACAAGAGACCCAGTACTTC. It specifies CASSSLQETQYF.

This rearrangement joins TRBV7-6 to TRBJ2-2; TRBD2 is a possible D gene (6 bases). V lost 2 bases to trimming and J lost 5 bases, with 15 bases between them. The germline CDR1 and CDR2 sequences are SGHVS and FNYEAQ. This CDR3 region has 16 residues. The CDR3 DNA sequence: TGTGCCAGCAGCTTAAGCGGAGAGGCGGGAACCGGGGAGCTGTTTTTT. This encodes CASSLSGEAGTGELFF.

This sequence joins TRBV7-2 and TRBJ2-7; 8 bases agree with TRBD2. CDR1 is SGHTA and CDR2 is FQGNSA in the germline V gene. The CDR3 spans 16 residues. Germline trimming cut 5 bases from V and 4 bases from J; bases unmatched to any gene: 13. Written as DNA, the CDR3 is TGTGCCAGCAGCCCCCGGGGGGGGCTGGGCGATTACGAGCAGTACTTC. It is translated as CASSPRGGLGDYEQYF.

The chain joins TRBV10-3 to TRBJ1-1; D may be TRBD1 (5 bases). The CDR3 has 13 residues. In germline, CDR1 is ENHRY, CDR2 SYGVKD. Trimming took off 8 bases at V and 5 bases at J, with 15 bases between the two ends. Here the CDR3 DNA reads TGTGCCATCGAAAGTGGGGGGAGTACTGAAGCTTTCTTT. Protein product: CAIESGGSTEAFF.

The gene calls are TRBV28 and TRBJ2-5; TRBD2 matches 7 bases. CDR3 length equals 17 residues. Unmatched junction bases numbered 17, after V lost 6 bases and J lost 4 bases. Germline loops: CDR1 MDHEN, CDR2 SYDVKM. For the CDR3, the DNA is TGTGCCAGCAGGGGCGTTGAGGTGGCGGGGGTAGGAGAGACCCAGTACTTC. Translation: CASRGVEVAGVGETQYF.

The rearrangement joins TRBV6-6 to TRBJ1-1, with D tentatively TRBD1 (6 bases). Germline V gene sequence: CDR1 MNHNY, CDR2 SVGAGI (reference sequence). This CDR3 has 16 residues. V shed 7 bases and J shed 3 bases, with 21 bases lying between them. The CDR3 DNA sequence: TGTGCCAGCACTTGGGTCGAGGGGGGGCGCGACACTGAAGCTTTCTTT. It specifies CASTWVEGGRDTEAFF.